This T cell receptor (beta chain) originates from a study of cytomegalovirus exposure and HLA in healthy donors. The PCR ran on 60 Vbeta and 13 Jbeta primers. TCRdb's table, derived via immunoSEQ multiplex PCR, lists solely in-frame clones and lacks some. The data contain about 110,000 clones, under 90% of them singletons. With 2 bases removed from V and 0 bases from J, the gap between germline ends came to 18 bases. The CDR3 contains 18 residues. Germline CDR1 and CDR2: MDHEN and SYDVKM. Material for sequencing was PBMCs. The chain carries TRBV28 and TRBJ2-3; weak D call: TRBD1 (6 bases). This TCR derives from a woman between 18 and 29 years old in good health and CMV-seronegative. Here the CDR3 DNA reads TGTGCCAGCAGTTTAGCTACTGGGACACCCACTAGCACAGATACGCAGTATTTT. Its protein product is CASSLATGTPTSTDTQYF.